This TCR beta chain was recovered during a study of blood T cell repertoires in COVID-19. Across the whole study: Sample material is recorded as cDNA or gDNA derived from T cells, B-cell-depleted T cells, or PBMCs.

Per germline, CDR1 SGHRS and CDR2 YFSETQ. The trim removed 1 base at V and 2 bases at J, leaving 0 bases unmatched. The CDR3 runs 14 residues. Seattle patient enrollment occurred during active infection, with longitudinal follow-up thereafter. The assay was immunoSEQ multiplex PCR, and TCRdb's table has in-frame clones only and misses some. The sample consists of about 150,000 clones, 85% to 90% of them appearing once. This sequence was found in a man between 18 and 35 years old with COVID-19, enrolled during active disease. This rearrangement joins TRBV5-1 to TRBJ2-1; 7 nucleotides align to TRBD1. Specimen: peripheral blood. CDR3 nucleotides: TGCGCCAGCAGCTTGCAGGGGGCCTACAATGAGCAGTTCTTC. It specifies CASSLQGAYNEQFF.